This T cell receptor (beta chain) was recorded in a study of OX40 agonist ivuxolimab in advanced cancers. Study-wide context: The costimulatory receptor OX40 (CD134) was targeted by ivuxolimab, a fully human IgG2 agonistic monoclonal antibody. Intravenous ivuxolimab was administered to patients every 2 weeks at six dose levels: 0.01, 0.1, 0.3, 1.5, 3 and 10 mg/kg. Among the approximately 50 dose-escalation patients, approximately 20 had hepatocellular carcinoma, 15 or so melanoma, 9 renal cell carcinoma and 9 head and neck cancer. A male proportion of around 81% and a mean age of approximately 61 years, ranging from roughly 23 to 85, were recorded for the dose-escalation cohort. Patients were allowed to have had prior anti-PD-1, anti-PD-L1 or anti-CTLA-4 therapy, and 30% to 50% of the dose-escalation patients had previously received checkpoint inhibitors. Three dose-escalation patients achieved partial responses, one with hepatocellular carcinoma and two with cutaneous melanoma. Peripheral TCRbeta sequencing was intended to test whether TCR sequence diversity was altered and clonal T-cell expansion was caused by ivuxolimab. The paper describes the monotherapy dose-escalation part (N of about 52 patients) of the phase I trial of ivuxolimab.

The research as a whole found: At doses from 0.1 to 3.0 mg/kg, clonal expansion was seen in both CD4+ and CD8+ blood T cells between baseline and week 6. Antigen specificity was not determined for the clonally expanded peripheral T cells. Partial responders in the 0.1-3.0 mg/kg groups had among the lowest normalized peripheral clonal expansion, especially among CD8+ T cells. Low levels of normalized T-cell clonal expansion were also seen in some patients who did not respond. After ivuxolimab, expanded clones were on average more numerous among CD8+ T cells than among CD4+ T cells.

Patients with autoimmune disease history or receiving systemic immunosuppression were excluded from the trial. Peripheral blood for TCR sequencing was drawn from every dose cohort at baseline, at cycle 4 day 1 and at cycle 7 day 1. The samples were drawn from a first-in-human, open-label, multicenter phase I dose-escalation trial of ivuxolimab. Adults with locally advanced or metastatic melanoma, renal cell, hepatocellular, or head and neck squamous cell carcinoma were enrolled in the trial. Before TCR sequencing, CD4+ and CD8+ T cells were separately sorted from peripheral blood. Genomic DNA was isolated from the sorted cells so that the TCRbeta CDR3 region could be sequenced. The immunoSEQ Assay was used for sequencing of TCRbeta CDR3 regions. This immuneACCESS table, as held by TCRdb, lists in-frame sequences with V and J called but not all clones. Of the missing ones, under half trace to an unresolved V gene in checked studies; the others have no known cause. The table for this sample lists around 65,000 clones; about 80% of them were counted only once. The ten biggest clones cover approximately 2.3% of the sample.

As regards this clone: No antigen is known for it. No per-base quality is available; no much larger clone lies one base away.

Here the sequenced sample was CD4+ or CD8+ T cells sorted from blood, taken in a trial of the OX40 agonist ivuxolimab. The clonotype originates from an adult with an advanced solid tumor such as melanoma, head and neck, liver or kidney cancer.

The DNA sequence is given as TGTGCCAGCAGCCGCCAACCGGGGGGGTCCTACAATGAGCAGTTCTTC. Translated, this is CASSRQPGGSYNEQFF. This receptor chain uses TRBV7-6 and TRBJ2-1; 8 central nucleotides agree with TRBD2. CDR1 and CDR2, looked up from the germline V gene, are SGHVS and FNYEAQ. V ends up 5 bases short and J 1 base short, with an unmatched junction base count of 7. The CDR3 runs 16 residues from the cysteine to the phenylalanine. The sequence is cut down to CDR3 DNA, 48 bases in frame from base 1.